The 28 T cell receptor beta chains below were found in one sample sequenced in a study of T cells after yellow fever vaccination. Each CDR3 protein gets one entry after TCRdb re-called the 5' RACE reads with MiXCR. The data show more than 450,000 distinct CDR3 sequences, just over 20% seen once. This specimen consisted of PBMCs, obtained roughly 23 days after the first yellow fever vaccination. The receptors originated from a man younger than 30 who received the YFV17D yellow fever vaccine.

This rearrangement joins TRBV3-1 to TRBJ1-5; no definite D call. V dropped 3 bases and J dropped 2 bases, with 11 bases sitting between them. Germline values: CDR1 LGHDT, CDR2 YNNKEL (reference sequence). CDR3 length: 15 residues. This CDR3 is CASSHGSGGNQPQHF. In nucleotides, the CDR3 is TGTGCCAGCAGCCATGGTTCTGGTGGCAATCAGCCCCAGCATTTT. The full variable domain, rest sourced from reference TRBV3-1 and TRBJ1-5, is DTAVSQTPKYLVTQMGNDKSIKCEQNLGHDTMYWYKQDSKKFLKIMFSYNNKELIINETVPNRFSPKSPDKAHLNLHINSLELGDSAVYFCASSHGSGGNQPQHFGDGTRLSIL.

The CDR3 DNA follows: TGCGCCAGCAGCCAAGAAACCCGCTCGAGGGGCAATCAGCCCCAGCATTTT. Its protein product is CASSQETRSRGNQPQHF. J is TRBJ1-5 and V is TRBV4-1; D gene unclear. Between the trimmed V and J ends, which lost 0 bases and 2 bases, there was a span of 14 bases. This CDR3 region has 17 residues. The germline CDR1 and CDR2 sequences are MGHRA and YSYEKL.

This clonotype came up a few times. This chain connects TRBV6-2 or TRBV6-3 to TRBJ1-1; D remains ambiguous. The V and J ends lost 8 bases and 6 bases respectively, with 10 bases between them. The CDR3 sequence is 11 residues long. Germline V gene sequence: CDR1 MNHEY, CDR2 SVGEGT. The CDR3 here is CASGNGAEAFF. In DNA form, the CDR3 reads TGTGCCAGCGGTAACGGCGCTGAAGCTTTCTTT.

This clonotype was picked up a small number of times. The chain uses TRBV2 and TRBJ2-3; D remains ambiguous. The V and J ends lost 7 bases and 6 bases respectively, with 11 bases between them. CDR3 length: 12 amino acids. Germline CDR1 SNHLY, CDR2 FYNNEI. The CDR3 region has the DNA TGTGCCAGCACCCCAGCCTGGGATACGCAGTATTTT. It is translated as CASTPAWDTQYF.

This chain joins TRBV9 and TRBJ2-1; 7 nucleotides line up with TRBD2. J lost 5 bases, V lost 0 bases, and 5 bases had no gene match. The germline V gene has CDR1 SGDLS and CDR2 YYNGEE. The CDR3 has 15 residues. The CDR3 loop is CASSVDGGGDNEQFF. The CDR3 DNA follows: TGTGCCAGCAGCGTAGATGGGGGGGGAGACAATGAGCAGTTCTTC.

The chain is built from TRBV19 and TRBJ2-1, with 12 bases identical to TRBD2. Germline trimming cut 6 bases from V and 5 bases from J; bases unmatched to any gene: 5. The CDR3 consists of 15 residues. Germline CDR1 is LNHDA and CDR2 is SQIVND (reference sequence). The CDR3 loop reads CASRNRLAGDNEQFF. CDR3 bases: TGTGCCAGTAGGAACCGACTAGCGGGGGACAATGAGCAGTTCTTC.

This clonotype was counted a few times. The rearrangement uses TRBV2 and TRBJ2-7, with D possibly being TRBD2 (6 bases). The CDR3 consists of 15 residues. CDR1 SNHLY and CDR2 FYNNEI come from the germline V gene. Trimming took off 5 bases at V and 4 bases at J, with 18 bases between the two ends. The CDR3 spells CASSLPPATSYEQYF. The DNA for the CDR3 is TGTGCCAGCAGTCTGCCCCCGGCGACTAGTTACGAGCAGTACTTC.

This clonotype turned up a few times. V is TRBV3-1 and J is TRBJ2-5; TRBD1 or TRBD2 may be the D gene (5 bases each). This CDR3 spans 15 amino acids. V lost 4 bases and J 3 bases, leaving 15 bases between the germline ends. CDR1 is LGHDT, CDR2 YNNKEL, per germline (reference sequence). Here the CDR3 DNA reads TGTGCCAGCAGCCCATACTCCGGGGCCGAAGAGACCCAGTACTTC. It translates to CASSPYSGAEETQYF.

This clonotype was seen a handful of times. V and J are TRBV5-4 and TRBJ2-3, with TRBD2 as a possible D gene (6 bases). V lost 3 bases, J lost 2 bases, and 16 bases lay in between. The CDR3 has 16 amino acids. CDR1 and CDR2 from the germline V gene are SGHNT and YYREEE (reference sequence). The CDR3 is CASSSHISGHTDTQYF. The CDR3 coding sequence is TGTGCCAGCAGCTCCCACATTAGCGGACACACAGATACGCAGTATTTT.

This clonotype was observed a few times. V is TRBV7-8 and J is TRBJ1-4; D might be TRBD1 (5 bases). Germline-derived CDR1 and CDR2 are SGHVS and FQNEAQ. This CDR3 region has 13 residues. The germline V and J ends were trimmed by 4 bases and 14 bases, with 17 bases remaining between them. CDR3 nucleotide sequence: TGTGCCAGCAGCTCCGGGGAGGTGGGGCGGCTGTTTTTT. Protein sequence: CASSSGEVGRLFF. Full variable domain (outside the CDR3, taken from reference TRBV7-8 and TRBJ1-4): GAGVSQSPRYKVAKRGQDVALRCDPISGHVSLFWYQQALGQGPEFLTYFQNEAQLDKSGLPSDRFFAERPEGSVSTLKIQRTQQEDSAVYLCASSSGEVGRLFFGSGTQLSVL.

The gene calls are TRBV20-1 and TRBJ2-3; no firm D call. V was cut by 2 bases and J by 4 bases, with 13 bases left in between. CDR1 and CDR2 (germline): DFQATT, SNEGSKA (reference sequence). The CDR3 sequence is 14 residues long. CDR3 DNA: TGCAGTGCTAGAAGGCAGACCCAGGCAGATACGCAGTATTTT. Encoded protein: CSARRQTQADTQYF.

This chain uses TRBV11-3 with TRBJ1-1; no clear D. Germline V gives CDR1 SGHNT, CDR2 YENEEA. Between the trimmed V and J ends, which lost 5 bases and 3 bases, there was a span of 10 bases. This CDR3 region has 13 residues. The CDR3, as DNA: TGTGCCAGCAGCCCCGGACTCTACACTGAAGCTTTCTTT. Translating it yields CASSPGLYTEAFF.

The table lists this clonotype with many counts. The CDR3 DNA follows: TGCAGTGCTAGAGGACAGAACACTGAAGCTTTCTTT. Its translation: CSARGQNTEAFF. The J gene is TRBJ1-1, the V gene TRBV20-1; D is undetermined. This CDR3 is built from 12 residues. The V end lost 1 base, the J end lost 1 base, and 4 bases lay between the germline ends. Looked up from germline, CDR1 is DFQATT and CDR2 is SNEGSKA (reference sequence).

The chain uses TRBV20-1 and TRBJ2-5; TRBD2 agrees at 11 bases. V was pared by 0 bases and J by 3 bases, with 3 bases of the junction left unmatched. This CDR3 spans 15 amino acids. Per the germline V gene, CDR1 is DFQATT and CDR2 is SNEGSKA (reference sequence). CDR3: CSARDWGLAEETQYF. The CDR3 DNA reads TGCAGTGCTAGAGATTGGGGACTAGCGGAAGAGACCCAGTACTTC.

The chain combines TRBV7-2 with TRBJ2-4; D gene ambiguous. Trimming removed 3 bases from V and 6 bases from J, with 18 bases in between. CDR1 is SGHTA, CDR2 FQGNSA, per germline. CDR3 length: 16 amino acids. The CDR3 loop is CASSLGPPTNINIQYF. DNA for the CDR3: TGTGCCAGCAGCTTGGGTCCCCCAACTAACATAAACATTCAGTACTTC.

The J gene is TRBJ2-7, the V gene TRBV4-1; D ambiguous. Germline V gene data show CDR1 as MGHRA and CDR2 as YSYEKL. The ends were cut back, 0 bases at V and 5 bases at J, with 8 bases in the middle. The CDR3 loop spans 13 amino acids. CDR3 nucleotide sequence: TGCGCCAGCAGCCAAGACAGGTCAAACGAGCAGTACTTC. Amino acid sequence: CASSQDRSNEQYF.

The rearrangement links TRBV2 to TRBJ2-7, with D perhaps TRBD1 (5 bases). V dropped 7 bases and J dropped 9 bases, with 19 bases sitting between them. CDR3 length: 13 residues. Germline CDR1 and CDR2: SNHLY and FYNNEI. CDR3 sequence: CASNPDSRSAQYV. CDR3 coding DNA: TGTGCCAGCAATCCAGACAGCAGGTCGGCGCAGTACGTC.

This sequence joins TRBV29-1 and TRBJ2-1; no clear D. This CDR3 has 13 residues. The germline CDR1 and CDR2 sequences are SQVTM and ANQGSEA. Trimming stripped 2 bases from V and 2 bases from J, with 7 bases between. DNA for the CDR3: TGCAGCGTTGAATTTCCGACCTACAATGAGCAGTTCTTC. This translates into CSVEFPTYNEQFF.

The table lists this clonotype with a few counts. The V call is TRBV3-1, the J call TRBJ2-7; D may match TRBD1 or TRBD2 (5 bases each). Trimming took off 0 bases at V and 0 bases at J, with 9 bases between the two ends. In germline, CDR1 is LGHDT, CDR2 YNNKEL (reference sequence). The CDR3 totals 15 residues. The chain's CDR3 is CASSQDGTVSYEQYF. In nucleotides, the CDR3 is TGTGCCAGCAGCCAAGACGGGACGGTCTCCTACGAGCAGTACTTC.

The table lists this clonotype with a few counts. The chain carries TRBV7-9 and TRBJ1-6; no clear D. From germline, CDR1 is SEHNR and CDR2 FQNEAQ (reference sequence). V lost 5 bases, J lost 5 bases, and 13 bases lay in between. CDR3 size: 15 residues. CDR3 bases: TGTGCCAGCAGCCCCACTCTGATCCATAATTCACCCCTCCACTTT. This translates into CASSPTLIHNSPLHF.

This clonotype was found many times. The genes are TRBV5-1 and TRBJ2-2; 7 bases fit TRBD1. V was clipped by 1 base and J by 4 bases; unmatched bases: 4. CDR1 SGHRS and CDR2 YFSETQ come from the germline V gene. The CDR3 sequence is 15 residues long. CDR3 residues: CASSLRTGATGELFF. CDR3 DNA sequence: TGCGCCAGCAGCTTGAGGACAGGAGCCACCGGGGAGCTGTTTTTT. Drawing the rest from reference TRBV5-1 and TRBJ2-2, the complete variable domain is KAGVTQTPRYLIKTRGQQVTLSCSPISGHRSVSWYQQTPGQGLQFLFEYFSETQRNKGNFPGRFSGRQFSNSRSEMNVSTLELGDSALYLCASSLRTGATGELFFGEGSRLTVL.

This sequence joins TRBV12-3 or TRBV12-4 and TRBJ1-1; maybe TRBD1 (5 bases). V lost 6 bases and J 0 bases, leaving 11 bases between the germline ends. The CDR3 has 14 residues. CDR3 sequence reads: CASRPDSMNTEAFF. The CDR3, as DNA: TGTGCCAGCAGACCAGACAGTATGAACACTGAAGCTTTCTTT.

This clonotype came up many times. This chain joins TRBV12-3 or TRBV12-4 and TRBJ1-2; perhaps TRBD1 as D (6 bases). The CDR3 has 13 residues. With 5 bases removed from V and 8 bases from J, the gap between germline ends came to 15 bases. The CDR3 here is CASSPQGTRGYTF. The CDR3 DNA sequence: TGTGCCAGCAGTCCCCAGGGGACCCGGGGCTACACCTTC.

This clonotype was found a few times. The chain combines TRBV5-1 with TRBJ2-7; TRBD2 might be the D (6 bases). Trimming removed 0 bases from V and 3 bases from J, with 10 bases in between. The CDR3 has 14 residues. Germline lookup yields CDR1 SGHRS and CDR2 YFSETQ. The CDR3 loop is CASSLAVGSYEQYF. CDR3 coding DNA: TGCGCCAGCAGCTTGGCCGTCGGGAGCTACGAGCAGTACTTC.

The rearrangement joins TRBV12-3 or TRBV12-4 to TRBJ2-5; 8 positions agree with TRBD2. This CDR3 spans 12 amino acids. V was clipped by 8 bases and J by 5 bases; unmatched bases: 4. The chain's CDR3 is CASGTRIETQYF. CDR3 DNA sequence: TGTGCCAGCGGGACTAGGATTGAGACCCAGTACTTC.

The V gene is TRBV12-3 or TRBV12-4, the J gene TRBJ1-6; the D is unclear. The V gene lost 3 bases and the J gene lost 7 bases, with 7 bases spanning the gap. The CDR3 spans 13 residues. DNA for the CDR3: TGTGCCAGCAGTTTCACAGCAAATTCACCCCTCCACTTT. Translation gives CASSFTANSPLHF.

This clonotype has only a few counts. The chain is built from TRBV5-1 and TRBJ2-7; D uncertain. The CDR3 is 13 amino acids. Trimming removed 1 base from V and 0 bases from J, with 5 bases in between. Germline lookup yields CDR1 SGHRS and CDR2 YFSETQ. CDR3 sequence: CASSLWSSYEQYF. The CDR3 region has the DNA TGCGCCAGCAGCTTGTGGTCCTCCTACGAGCAGTACTTC.

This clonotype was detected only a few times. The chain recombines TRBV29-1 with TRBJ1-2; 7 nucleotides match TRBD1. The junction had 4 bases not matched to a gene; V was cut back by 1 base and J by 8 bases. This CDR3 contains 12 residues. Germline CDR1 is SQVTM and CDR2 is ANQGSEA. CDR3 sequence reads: CSVEGEGAGYTF. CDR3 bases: TGCAGCGTTGAAGGGGAGGGGGCCGGCTACACCTTC.